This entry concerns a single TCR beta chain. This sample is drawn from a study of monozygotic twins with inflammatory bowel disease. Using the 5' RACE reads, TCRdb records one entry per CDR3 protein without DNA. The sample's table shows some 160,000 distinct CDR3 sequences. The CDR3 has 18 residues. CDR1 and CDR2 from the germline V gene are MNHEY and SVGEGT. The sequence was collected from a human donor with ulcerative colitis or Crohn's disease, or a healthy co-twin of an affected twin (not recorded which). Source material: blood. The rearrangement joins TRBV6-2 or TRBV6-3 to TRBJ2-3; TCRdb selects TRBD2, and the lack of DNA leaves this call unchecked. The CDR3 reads CASSYKAGGPTSTDTQYF.